This T cell receptor (beta chain) was documented in a study of long-term antiretroviral therapy in people with HIV. Assay version v3.0 of immunoSEQ was used, and it was run at survey level. Researchers set sequencing to target about 40,000-55,000 T-cell genomes per sample. Generated by immunoSEQ multiplex PCR, the TCRdb table keeps only in-frame clones and is missing some. Of some 5,000 clones in the sample, around four fifths were seen once. The junction had 4 bases not matched to a gene; V was cut back by 1 base and J by 4 bases. Germline-derived CDR1 and CDR2 are SGHAT and FQDESV (reference sequence). This CDR3 is built from 15 residues.

The V and J genes are TRBV11-1 and TRBJ2-5; 9 bases match TRBD1. This receptor was taken from a man in his forties with HIV. The starting material was unsorted PBMCs, obtained 1.8 years before starting antiretroviral therapy. CDR3 DNA: TGTGCCAGCAGCTTAGGAACAGGGGGCGCAGAGACCCAGTACTTC. Its protein product is CASSLGTGGAETQYF.